One and the same sample provided the 2 T cell receptor beta chains below, sequenced in a study of cytomegalovirus exposure and HLA in healthy donors. The PCR ran on 60 Vbeta and 13 Jbeta primers. Profiled with immunoSEQ multiplex PCR; TCRdb holds only in-frame clones, not every one. The sample records over 150,000 clones, approximately 79% being singletons. The material sequenced was PBMCs. The origin of the receptors is a woman under 30 in good health and CMV-seronegative.

CDR3 bases: TGCGCCAGCAGCCAAGGTACCGGGGAGACCTACGAGCAGTACTTC. This gives the protein CASSQGTGETYEQYF. V is TRBV4-3 and J is TRBJ2-5; possible D gene TRBD2, 5 bases. Gene TRBJ2-7 matches the end of the DNA better, so the J call may be wrong. The germline gives CDR1 LGHNA, CDR2 YSLEER. The CDR3 covers 15 residues.

V gene TRBV2 combines with J gene TRBJ2-6; D gene unclear. The length of the CDR3 is 16 residues. CDR1 is SNHLY and CDR2 is FYNNEI in the germline V gene. V lost 4 bases and J 2 bases, leaving 12 bases between the germline ends. The CDR3 region is CASSVESTAGANVLTF. DNA of the CDR3: TGTGCCAGCAGTGTAGAGTCCACTGCTGGGGCCAACGTCCTGACTTTC.